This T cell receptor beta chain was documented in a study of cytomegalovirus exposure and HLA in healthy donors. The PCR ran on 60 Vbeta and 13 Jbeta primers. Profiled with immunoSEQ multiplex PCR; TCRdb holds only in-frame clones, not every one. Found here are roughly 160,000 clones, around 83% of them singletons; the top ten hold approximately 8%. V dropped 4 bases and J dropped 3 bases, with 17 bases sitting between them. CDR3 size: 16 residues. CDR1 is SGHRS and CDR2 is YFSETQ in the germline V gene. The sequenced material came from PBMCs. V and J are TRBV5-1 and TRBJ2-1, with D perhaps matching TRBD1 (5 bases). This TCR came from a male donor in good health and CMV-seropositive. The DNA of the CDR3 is TGCGCCAGCAGCCCCACTATAAGCACAGGCTACAATGAGCAGTTCTTC. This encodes CASSPTISTGYNEQFF.